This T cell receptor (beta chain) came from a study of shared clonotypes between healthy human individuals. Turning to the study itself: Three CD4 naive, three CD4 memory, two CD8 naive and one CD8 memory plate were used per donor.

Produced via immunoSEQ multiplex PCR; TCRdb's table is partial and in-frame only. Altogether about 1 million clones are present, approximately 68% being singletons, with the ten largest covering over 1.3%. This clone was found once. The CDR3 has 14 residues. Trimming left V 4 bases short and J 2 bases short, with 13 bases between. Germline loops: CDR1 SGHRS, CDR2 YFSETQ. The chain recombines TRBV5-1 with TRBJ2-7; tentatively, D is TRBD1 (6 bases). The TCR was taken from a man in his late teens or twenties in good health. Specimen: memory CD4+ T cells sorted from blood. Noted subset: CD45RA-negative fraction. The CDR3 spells CASSDNRAPYEQYF. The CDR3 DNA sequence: TGCGCCAGCAGCGACAACAGGGCCCCCTACGAGCAGTACTTC. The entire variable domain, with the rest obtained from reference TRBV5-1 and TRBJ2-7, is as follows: KAGVTQTPRYLIKTRGQQVTLSCSPISGHRSVSWYQQTPGQGLQFLFEYFSETQRNKGNFPGRFSGRQFSNSRSEMNVSTLELGDSALYLCASSDNRAPYEQYFGPGTRLTVT.